These 30 T cell receptor beta chains originate from one sample sequenced in a study of regulatory T cells in long-lasting Graves disease. The time point here: newly diagnosed GD, antithyroid drugs for less than 3 months. PBMC-derived RNA was used for the TCR library. Investigators prepared the TCR beta libraries by applying iRepertoire HTBI primers and Arm-PCR of CDR3 regions. Using its own MiXCR run on the multiplex PCR reads, TCRdb lists one record per CDR3 protein. The sample shows 360,000 or so distinct CDR3 sequences, 15% to 20% of them seen only once. These records were also assigned to another study, of T cells in Graves' hyperthyroidism and ophthalmopathy.

Sequencing was performed on peripheral blood mononuclear cells (PBMCs), taken at new diagnosis, from a patient treated with antithyroid drugs. Receptors were obtained from a woman aged 18-35 years with Graves disease.

This clonotype appeared many times. The chain recombines TRBV7-8 with TRBJ2-7; 7 positions match TRBD1. CDR3 length equals 14 residues. With 4 bases clipped from V and 2 bases from J, the junction kept 5 bases outside the gene matches. The V gene's germline CDR1 is SGHVS and CDR2 FQNEAQ. CDR3 protein: CASSYSGTAYEQYF. The CDR3 bases are TGTGCCAGCAGCTACTCCGGGACAGCCTACGAGCAGTACTTC.

This clonotype has a handful of counts. The chain is built from TRBV30 and TRBJ2-1; D gene unclear. V dropped 6 bases and J dropped 7 bases, with 7 bases sitting between them. CDR1 and CDR2 from the germline V gene are GTSNPN and SVGIG (reference sequence). This CDR3 contains 10 residues. The CDR3 loop is CACWRNEQFF. The CDR3 DNA follows: TGTGCCTGTTGGCGTAATGAGCAGTTCTTC. The full variable domain, rest sourced from reference TRBV30 and TRBJ2-1, is SQTIHQWPATLVQPVGSPLSLECTVEGTSNPNLYWYRQAAGRGLQLLFYSVGIGQISSEVPQNLSASRPQDRQFILSSKKLLLSDSGFYLCACWRNEQFFGPGTRLTVL.

The sample holds many counts of this clonotype. This rearrangement joins TRBV6-1 to TRBJ1-1; no definite D call. Trimming shortened V by 2 bases and J by 2 bases, and 9 bases separated the two germline ends. Looked up from germline, CDR1 is MNHNS and CDR2 is SASEGT. The length of the CDR3 is 14 residues. CDR3 coding DNA: TGTGCCAGCAGTGAACGGGCAGAAAACACTGAAGCTTTCTTT. Translating gives CASSERAENTEAFF.

This clonotype was counted ten times or more. The chain's CDR3 is CASSPGGRNSPLHF. The CDR3 region has the DNA TGTGCCAGCAGCCCAGGGGGCCGGAATTCACCCCTCCACTTT. The chain employs TRBV12-3 or TRBV12-4 and TRBJ1-6, with TRBD1 matching over 8 bases. This CDR3 has 14 amino acids. Trimming took 6 bases from V and 7 from J; bases not matched to a gene: 5.

This clonotype has a count of ten or more. V and J are TRBV7-8 and TRBJ2-1, with TRBD1 matching over 9 bases. The CDR3 has 14 amino acids. J lost 7 bases, V lost 4 bases, and 5 bases had no gene match. Germline V gene data show CDR1 as SGHVS and CDR2 as FQNEAQ. The CDR3 region is CASSSAGQGNEQFF. CDR3 in DNA: TGTGCCAGCAGCTCGGCGGGACAGGGTAATGAGCAGTTCTTC.

Concerning this clonotype itself: A much larger clone differs from this one at a single base, so this may be a read error. CDR3 region: CASGRPSSPLHF. The CDR3 DNA is TGTGCCTCGGGGAGACCAAGTTCACCCCTCCACTTT. J is TRBJ1-6 and V is TRBV2; no definite D call. From germline, CDR1 is SNHLY and CDR2 FYNNEI. This CDR3 is 12 amino acids long. V lost 11 bases to trimming and J lost 9 bases, with 14 bases between them.

This clonotype has at least ten counts. The chain is built from TRBV5-1 and TRBJ2-2; the D is unclear. This CDR3 comprises 15 residues. Trimming removed 6 bases at V and 0 bases at J, with 12 bases between. The germline CDR1 and CDR2 sequences are SGHRS and YFSETQ. CDR3 region: CASKDGVANTGELFF. CDR3 nucleotide sequence: TGCGCCAGCAAAGATGGCGTCGCGAACACCGGGGAGCTGTTTTTT.

This clonotype was recorded many times. This chain uses TRBV11-2 with TRBJ2-1, with D maybe TRBD1 (6 bases). Germline-derived CDR1 and CDR2 are SGHAT and FQNNGV. V was shortened by 4 bases and J by 5 bases, with 24 bases between the two germline ends. The CDR3 totals 18 residues. The CDR3 nucleotides are TGTGCCAGCAGCTCCTCCGCCGCGGTAGACAGGCAAAACAATGAGCAGTTCTTC. Protein product: CASSSSAAVDRQNNEQFF.

This clonotype showed up many times. The rearrangement uses TRBV6-1 and TRBJ2-7; D is ambiguous. V was cut by 8 bases and J by 6 bases, with 8 bases left in between. The CDR3 length is 10 residues. Germline CDR1 is MNHNS and CDR2 is SASEGT. The CDR3 region is CASGLPEQYF. The CDR3 nucleotides read TGTGCCAGCGGCCTCCCCGAGCAGTACTTC.

Ten or more counts support this clonotype. The rearrangement uses TRBV20-1 and TRBJ2-2; either TRBD1 or TRBD2 may supply D (5 bases each). Germline V CDR1 and CDR2: DFQATT, SNEGSKA (reference sequence). V gave up 5 bases and J gave up 5 bases, with 6 bases separating them. CDR3 length: 11 residues. The CDR3 DNA is TGCAGTGCTGAGGGGACCGGGGAGCTGTTTTTT. It yields the protein CSAEGTGELFF.

This clonotype came up a few times. The CDR3 coding sequence is TGTGCCAGTAGTCACGCCGAGGGGGTTAAGGAATTTGAGCAGTTCTTC. Translation: CASSHAEGVKEFEQFF. The V and J genes are TRBV19 and TRBJ2-1; tentatively, D is TRBD1 (6 bases). CDR1 is LNHDA and CDR2 is SQIVND in the germline V gene (reference sequence). The CDR3 is made up of 16 amino acids. The ends were cut back, 5 bases at V and 9 bases at J, with 23 bases in the middle. Looking up the rest from reference TRBV19 and TRBJ2-1 gives the full variable domain: DGGITQSPKYLFRKEGQNVTLSCEQNLNHDAMYWYRQDPGQGLRLIYYSQIVNDFQKGDIAEGYSVSREKKESFPLTVTSAQKNPTAFYLCASSHAEGVKEFEQFFGPGTRLTVL.

This clonotype was detected ten times or more. Relative to the germline gene, one junction end is altered; a read error may explain this. The chain recombines TRBV27 with TRBJ1-1; no clear D gene. Germline V gene lookup returns CDR1 MNHEY and CDR2 SMNVEV (reference sequence). The CDR3 covers 14 residues. The CDR3 reads CASSLSGLKTEAFF. The DNA for the CDR3 is TGTGCCAGCAGTTTATCGGGGTTGAAAACTGAAGCTTTCTTT.

This clonotype appeared many times. This chain links TRBV11-2 with TRBJ2-7; D gene unclear. The V end was cut by 5 bases, the J end by 10 bases, with 12 bases between. Germline CDR1 and CDR2: SGHAT and FQNNGV. This CDR3 has 11 amino acids. The CDR3 loop is CASSQPEIQYF. The CDR3 DNA follows: TGTGCCAGCAGCCAGCCAGAGATTCAGTACTTC.

Turning to this clonotype: This may arise from a read error, as a much more abundant clone is one base away. The chain employs TRBV6-1 and TRBJ2-7; perhaps TRBD1 as D (5 bases). The CDR3 loop spans 12 amino acids. CDR1 is MNHNS, CDR2 SASEGT, per germline. CDR3 DNA sequence: TGTGCCGGCTGGGGCCCGGAAGGCGAGCAGTGCTTC. Translated, it gives CAGWGPEGEQCF.

This clonotype was observed at least ten times. This chain links TRBV20-1 with TRBJ2-7; 13 bases are shared with TRBD2. V dropped 1 base and J dropped 6; count of bases not matched to a gene: 6. CDR1 and CDR2 (germline): DFQATT, SNEGSKA (reference sequence). The CDR3 consists of 15 residues. CDR3 DNA: TGCAGTGCTAGAGGACTAGCGGGAGGCCGGGGCGAGCAGTACTTC. Translated: CSARGLAGGRGEQYF.

The chain carries TRBV5-1 and TRBJ2-1, with D perhaps TRBD1 (6 bases). V was shortened by 0 bases and J by 9 bases, with 13 bases between the two germline ends. CDR1 and CDR2 (germline): SGHRS, YFSETQ. CDR3 size: 14 residues. The CDR3 reads CASSLDRANTEQFF. As DNA, the CDR3 is TGCGCCAGCAGCTTGGACAGGGCGAACACTGAGCAGTTCTTC.

This clonotype was found many times. The V call is TRBV7-9, the J call TRBJ2-1; 7 nucleotides line up with TRBD2. There are 16 residues in the CDR3. Losses at the gene ends were 5 bases for V and 5 bases for J; bases not matched to a gene: 12. Germline-derived CDR1 and CDR2 are SEHNR and FQNEAQ (reference sequence). The CDR3 coding sequence is TGTGCCAGCAGCGCAGATACCAGCGGGGTTAACAATGAGCAGTTCTTC. The encoded protein is CASSADTSGVNNEQFF.

At least ten counts were recorded for this clonotype. The rearrangement links TRBV29-1 to TRBJ2-3, with D maybe TRBD1 (6 bases). CDR1 and CDR2 (germline): SQVTM, ANQGSEA. The germline V and J ends were trimmed by 3 bases and 3 bases, with 10 bases remaining between them. The CDR3 spans 13 residues. CDR3 nucleotide sequence: TGCAGCGTTGACCAGGGGAGAACAGATACGCAGTATTTT. It specifies CSVDQGRTDTQYF.

This clonotype was counted at least ten times. V usage is TRBV5-5 and J usage is TRBJ1-5, with a tentative D call TRBD1 (5 bases). V was clipped by 2 bases and J by 9 bases, with 9 bases between them. The CDR3 is made up of 12 amino acids. Germline V CDR1 and CDR2: SGHKS, YYEKEE (reference sequence). This CDR3 is CASSFGGRPQHF. CDR3 DNA: TGTGCCAGCAGCTTTGGGGGTCGGCCCCAGCATTTT.

The chain combines TRBV10-3 with TRBJ1-2, with a tentative D call TRBD1 (5 bases). The CDR3 sequence is 12 residues long. With 5 bases removed from V and 8 bases from J, the gap between germline ends came to 12 bases. Per the germline V gene, CDR1 is ENHRY and CDR2 is SYGVKD. The CDR3 DNA follows: TGTGCCATCAGTCGGACACCCGGCGGCTACACCTTC. It specifies CAISRTPGGYTF.

The chain joins TRBV19 to TRBJ2-1; 9 bases are shared with TRBD1. The CDR3 is made up of 15 amino acids. Germline V gene data show CDR1 as LNHDA and CDR2 as SQIVND (reference sequence). V was clipped by 2 bases and J by 4 bases; unmatched bases: 3. In DNA, the CDR3 is TGTGCCAGTAGTATAAGGGACAGGGCTTACAATGAGCAGTTCTTC. This gives the protein CASSIRDRAYNEQFF. The variable domain in full, with the rest retrieved from reference TRBV19 and TRBJ2-1, is DGGITQSPKYLFRKEGQNVTLSCEQNLNHDAMYWYRQDPGQGLRLIYYSQIVNDFQKGDIAEGYSVSREKKESFPLTVTSAQKNPTAFYLCASSIRDRAYNEQFFGPGTRLTVL.

The chain has TRBV6-2 or TRBV6-3 and TRBJ2-7; TRBD2 is a possible D gene (5 bases). V shed 5 bases and J shed 6 bases, with 11 bases lying between them. This CDR3 contains 12 residues. Germline CDR1 MNHEY, CDR2 SVGEGT. The CDR3 sequence: CASSILGVEQYF. The CDR3 coding sequence is TGTGCCAGCAGTATCCTCGGGGTCGAGCAGTACTTC.

The chain carries TRBV9 and TRBJ2-1; 7 nucleotides line up with TRBD2. The CDR3 totals 18 residues. The J segment lost 2 bases and the V segment lost 4 bases, leaving 15 bases of the junction unmatched. From germline, CDR1 is SGDLS and CDR2 YYNGEE. The chain's CDR3 is CASSPRGEGLLTYNEQFF. The CDR3 DNA reads TGTGCCAGCAGCCCCCGGGGGGAGGGACTACTAACCTACAATGAGCAGTTCTTC.

This clonotype was seen many times. The V and J genes are TRBV28 and TRBJ2-6, with D unclear. The CDR3 has 15 residues. The germline V and J ends were trimmed by 3 bases and 1 base, with 7 bases remaining between them. From germline, CDR1 is MDHEN and CDR2 SYDVKM. The CDR3 DNA sequence: TGTGCCAGCAGTTTGTACGCTTCTGGGGCCAACGTCCTGACTTTC. It codes for CASSLYASGANVLTF.

This clonotype was recorded many times. The CDR3 sequence is CASSFSGANVLTF. The CDR3 DNA reads as TGTGCCAGCAGTTTTTCTGGGGCCAACGTCCTGACTTTC. The J gene is TRBJ2-6, the V gene TRBV28, with unresolved D. This CDR3 comprises 13 residues. CDR1 is MDHEN, CDR2 SYDVKM, per germline. Trimming took 3 bases from V and 1 from J, leaving 1 base between them.

Ten or more counts support this clonotype. V gene TRBV27 combines with J gene TRBJ2-6; D may be TRBD2 (5 bases). The CDR3 length is 17 residues. V gave up 4 bases and J gave up 0 bases, with 13 bases separating them. Germline CDR1 is MNHEY and CDR2 is SMNVEV (reference sequence). DNA for the CDR3: TGTGCCAGCAGTTCCTCCCTCGGGAACTCTGGGGCCAACGTCCTGACTTTC. It is translated as CASSSSLGNSGANVLTF.

This clonotype has a count of ten or more. This sequence joins TRBV11-2 and TRBJ2-1, with 8 bases lining up with TRBD1. The V gene end was trimmed by 6 bases and the J gene end by 0 bases; junction bases not matched to a gene: 10. This CDR3 comprises 17 residues. Germline CDR1 SGHAT, CDR2 FQNNGV. The CDR3 DNA reads TGTGCCAGCAGACGAACGACAGGGGATAACTCCTACAATGAGCAGTTCTTC. Amino acids: CASRRTTGDNSYNEQFF.

This clonotype was counted at least ten times. The chain employs TRBV28 and TRBJ2-7; D is tentatively TRBD1 or TRBD2 (6 bases each). V gave up 7 bases and J gave up 4 bases, with 20 bases separating them. The length of the CDR3 is 15 residues. Per the germline V gene, CDR1 is MDHEN and CDR2 is SYDVKM. CDR3 region: CASMIGGGLSYEQYF. Written as DNA, the CDR3 is TGTGCCAGCATGATCGGAGGGGGGTTAAGTTACGAGCAGTACTTC.

This clonotype has a count of ten or more. The chain couples TRBV7-3 to TRBJ2-1; 8 positions agree with TRBD2. This CDR3 region has 14 residues. Germline CDR1 and CDR2: SGHTA and FQGTGA. V shed 2 bases and J 3 bases; nucleotides not matched to a gene: 0. The CDR3 DNA follows: TGTGCCAGCAGCTTACGGGGGGGCTACAATGAGCAGTTCTTC. Translation gives CASSLRGGYNEQFF.

This clonotype was recorded at least ten times. The chain has TRBV29-1 and TRBJ2-1, with D perhaps TRBD1 (9 bases). Germline-derived CDR1 and CDR2 are SQVTM and ANQGSEA. V lost 5 bases and J 6 bases, leaving 20 bases between the germline ends. This CDR3 is 15 amino acids long. CDR3 DNA: TGCAGCGTTTCCGGGGGGGGGACAGGGTTCAATGAGCAGTTCTTC. Amino acid sequence: CSVSGGGTGFNEQFF.